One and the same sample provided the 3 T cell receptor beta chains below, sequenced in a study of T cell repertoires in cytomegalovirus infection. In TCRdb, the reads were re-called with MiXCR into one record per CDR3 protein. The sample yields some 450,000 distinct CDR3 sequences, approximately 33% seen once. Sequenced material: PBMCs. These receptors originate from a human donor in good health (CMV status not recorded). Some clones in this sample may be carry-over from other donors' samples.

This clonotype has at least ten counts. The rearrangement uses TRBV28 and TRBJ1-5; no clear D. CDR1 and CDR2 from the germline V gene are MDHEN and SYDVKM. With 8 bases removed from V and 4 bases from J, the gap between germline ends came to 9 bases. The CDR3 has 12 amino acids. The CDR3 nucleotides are TGTGCCAGCGCGGGAGGGAATCAGCCCCAGCATTTT. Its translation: CASAGGNQPQHF.

CDR3 amino acids: CASSFFERTGPEAFF. CDR3 DNA sequence: TGTGCCAGCAGCTTCTTCGAAAGGACAGGACCCGAAGCTTTCTTT. The J gene is TRBJ1-1, the V gene TRBV7-2, with TRBD1 identical over 7 bases. CDR3 size: 15 residues. With 3 bases clipped from V and 8 bases from J, the junction kept 12 bases outside the gene matches. Germline V gives CDR1 SGHTA, CDR2 FQGNSA.

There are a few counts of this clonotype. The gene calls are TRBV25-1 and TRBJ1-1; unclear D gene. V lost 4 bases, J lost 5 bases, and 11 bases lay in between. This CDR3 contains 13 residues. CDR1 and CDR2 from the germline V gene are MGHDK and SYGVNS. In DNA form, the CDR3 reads TGTGCCAGCAGTGGAACCGGAAGGACTGAAGCTTTCTTT. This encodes CASSGTGRTEAFF. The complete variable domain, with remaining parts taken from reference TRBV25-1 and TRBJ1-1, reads EADIYQTPRYLVIGTGKKITLECSQTMGHDKMYWYQQDPGMELHLIHYSYGVNSTEKGDLSSESTVSRIRTEHFPLTLESARPSHTSQYLCASSGTGRTEAFFGQGTRLTVV.